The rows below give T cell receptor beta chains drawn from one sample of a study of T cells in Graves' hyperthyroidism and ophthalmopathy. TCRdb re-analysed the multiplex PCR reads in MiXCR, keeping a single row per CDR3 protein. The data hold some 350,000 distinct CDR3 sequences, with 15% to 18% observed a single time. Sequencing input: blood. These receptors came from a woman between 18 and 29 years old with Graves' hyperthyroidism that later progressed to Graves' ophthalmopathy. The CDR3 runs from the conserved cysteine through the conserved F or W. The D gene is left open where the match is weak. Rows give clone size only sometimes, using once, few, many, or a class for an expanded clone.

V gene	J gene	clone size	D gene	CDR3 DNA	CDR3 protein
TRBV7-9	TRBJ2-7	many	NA	TGTGCCAGCAGCTTAGTGGACTCCTACGAGCAGTACTTC	CASSLVDSYEQYF
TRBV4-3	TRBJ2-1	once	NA	TGCGCCAGCAGCCAAGCTGTTTCGCTTGAGCAGTTCTTC	CASSQAVSLEQFF
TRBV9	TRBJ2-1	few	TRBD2	TGTGCCAGCAGCCCAGGGACTAGCGGAGGGGGGTTCTTC	CASSPGTSGGGFF
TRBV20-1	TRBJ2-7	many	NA	TGCAGTGCTAGTCCCAGGTCTACCTACGAGCAGTACTTC	CSASPRSTYEQYF
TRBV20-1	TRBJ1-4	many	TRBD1	TGCAGTGCTAGAGACCTGACAGGGAAGAGTGGTGAAAAACTGTTTTTT	CSARDLTGKSGEKLFF
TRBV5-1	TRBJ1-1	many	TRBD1	TGCGCCAGTAAGCCTGGACAGGGGATCATGAACACTGAAGCTTTCTTT	CASKPGQGIMNTEAFF
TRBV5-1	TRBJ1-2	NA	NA	TGCGCCAGCAGCTTGGCCAGCACAGAGGATGGTGGGGGCTACACCTTC	CASSLASTEDGGGYTF
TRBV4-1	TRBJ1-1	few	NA	TGCGCCAACAGCCAAGGAACCGGGCTGAACACTGAAGCTTTCTTT	CANSQGTGLNTEAFF
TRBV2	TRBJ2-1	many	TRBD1	TGTGCCAGCAGCGAGGGACAGGTAGGCAATGAGCAGTTCTTC	CASSEGQVGNEQFF
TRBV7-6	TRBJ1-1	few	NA	TGTGCCAGCAGCCCTCGGGTAGGGATGAACACTGAAGCTTTCTTT	CASSPRVGMNTEAFF
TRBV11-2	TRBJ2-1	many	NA	TGTGCCAGCAGCTTAGGGGGGTGGAATGAGCAGTTCTTC	CASSLGGWNEQFF
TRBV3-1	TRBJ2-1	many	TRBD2	TGTGCCAGCGGGGGGACTAGCGAATCCAGCTCCTACAATGAGCAGTTCTTC	CASGGTSESSSYNEQFF
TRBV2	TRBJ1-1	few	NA	TGTGCCAGCAGATTGGGACCGTACCTCGGCACTGAAGCTTTCTTT	CASRLGPYLGTEAFF
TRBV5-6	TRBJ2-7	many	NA	TGTGCCAGCAGCTTGGGACAGAGAACTTTCTACGAGCAGTACTTC	CASSLGQRTFYEQYF
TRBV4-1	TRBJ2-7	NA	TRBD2	TGCGCCAGCAGCCGAGGACTAGCGGGAGTTTCCTACGAGCAGTACTTC	CASSRGLAGVSYEQYF
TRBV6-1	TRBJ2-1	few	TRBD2	TGTGCCTTACAGGGGCTAGCGGGGTACAATGAGCAGTTCTTC	CALQGLAGYNEQFF
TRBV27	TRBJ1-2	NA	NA	TGTGCCAGCAGGCCACGGGAGAGGTTCCCTGGCTACACCTTC	CASRPRERFPGYTF
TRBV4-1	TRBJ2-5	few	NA	TGCGCCAGCAGCCAAGGGGGGGACAGAGGGAAGTACTTC	CASSQGGDRGKYF
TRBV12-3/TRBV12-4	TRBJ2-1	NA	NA	TGTGCCAGCAGTTCATCGCCTACAGGTGAGCAGTTCTTC	CASSSSPTGEQFF
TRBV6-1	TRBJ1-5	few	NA	TGTGCCAGCAGCCTAACAGGAGCGGGGACGCAACGGGAGCAGCCCCAGCATTTT	CASSLTGAGTQREQPQHF
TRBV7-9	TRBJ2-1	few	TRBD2	TGTGCCAGCAGCGCCCCCGGGACTAGCGTTAGCTTAAGCTCCTACAATGAGCAGTTCTTC	CASSAPGTSVSLSSYNEQFF
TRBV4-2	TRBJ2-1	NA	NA	TGTGCCAGCAGCCAAGGTGAAGGGGGCAATGAGCAGTTCTTC	CASSQGEGGNEQFF
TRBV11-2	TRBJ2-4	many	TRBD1	TGTGCCAGCAGCTTAACAGGGGGCGGCATTCAGTACTTC	CASSLTGGGIQYF
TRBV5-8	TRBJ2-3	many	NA	TGTGCCAGCAGCTTGGTCCGAGATACGCAGTATTTT	CASSLVRDTQYF
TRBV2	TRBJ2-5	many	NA	TGTGCCAGCAGGTCCTGGGGGGAAGAGACCCAGTACTTC	CASRSWGEETQYF
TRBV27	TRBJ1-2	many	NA	TGTGCCAGCAGTCCCCGGGGGGACGGTTTCTATGGCTACACCTTC	CASSPRGDGFYGYTF
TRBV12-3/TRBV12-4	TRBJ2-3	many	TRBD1	TGTGCCAGCAGTTTATATATGCAGGGGGCAACAGATACGCAGTATTTT	CASSLYMQGATDTQYF
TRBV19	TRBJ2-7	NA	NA	TGTGCCAGTAGTATCCTCGGACAGTCCTACGAGCAGTACTTC	CASSILGQSYEQYF
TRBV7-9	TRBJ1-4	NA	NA	TGTGCCAGCAGCGTCCAAGGGGCAACTAATGAAAAACTGTTTTTT	CASSVQGATNEKLFF
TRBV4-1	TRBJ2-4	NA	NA	TGCGCCAGCAGCCAAGGGAGGGGAGCCAAAAACATTCAGTACTTC	CASSQGRGAKNIQYF
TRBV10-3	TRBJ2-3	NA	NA	TGTGCCATCAGTCCGGGACAGGGACTAGGGGGCACAGATACGCAGTATTTT	CAISPGQGLGGTDTQYF
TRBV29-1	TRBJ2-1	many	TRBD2	TGCAGCGTTGACCGGCTAGCGGGAGTCGATGAGCAGTTCTTC	CSVDRLAGVDEQFF
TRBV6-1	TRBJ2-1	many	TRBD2	TGTGCCAGCAAGGGAGGAGCGGGAGGGCCCTACAATGAGCAGTTCTTC	CASKGGAGGPYNEQFF
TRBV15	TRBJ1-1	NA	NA	TGTGCCACCAGCCCTAGAGATATGAACACTGAAGCTTTCTTT	CATSPRDMNTEAFF
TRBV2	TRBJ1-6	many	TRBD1	TGTGCCAGCACAGGGGGCCAGGGTTCACCCCTCCACTTT	CASTGGQGSPLHF
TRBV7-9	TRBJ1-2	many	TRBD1	TGTGCCAGCAGCTTATCCGGGACAGTTAACTATGGCTACACCTTC	CASSLSGTVNYGYTF
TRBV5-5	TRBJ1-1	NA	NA	TGTGCCAGCAGCTTGGGGGGCGGGAAGGTGGACACTGAAGCTTTCTTT	CASSLGGGKVDTEAFF